A selection of T cell receptor beta chains follows, all from one sample in a study of blood T cells in healthy people across ages. Each CDR3 protein is one row after TCRdb ran MiXCR on the 5' RACE reads. The sample lists about 1.4 million distinct CDR3 sequences; approximately 63% were seen once. The material sequenced was blood. These receptors originate from a man aged 18 to 30 in good health. CDR3s leave out the opening cysteine and the closing phenylalanine or tryptophan.

length: 11; V: TRBV7-9; J: TRBJ2-7; CDR3: ASSLQEAYEQY
length: 14; V: TRBV5-1; J: TRBJ2-1; CDR3: ASRSSGRTYHNEQF
length: 12; V: TRBV7-2; J: TRBJ2-5; CDR3: ASSLDLFKETQY
length: 12; V: TRBV29-1; J: TRBJ2-5; CDR3: SVEGSAGEETQY
length: 10; V: TRBV30; J: TRBJ1-2; CDR3: AWEADHGGYT
length: 11; V: TRBV28; J: TRBJ1-1; CDR3: ASSRTSNTEAF
length: 11; V: TRBV3-1; J: TRBJ1-1; CDR3: ASSQERQGMAF
length: 13; V: TRBV11-2; J: -; CDR3: ASSLELAGLYEQY
length: 12; V: TRBV5-1; J: TRBJ2-3; CDR3: ASSPLRDVDTRY
length: 12; V: TRBV5-1; J: TRBJ2-7; CDR3: ASSLATPPYEQY
length: 14; V: TRBV4-1; J: TRBJ2-1; CDR3: ASSQVLAGGGETQF
length: 13; V: TRBV29-1; J: TRBJ2-5; CDR3: SVASPGLGFNEQY
length: 11; V: TRBV6-5; J: TRBJ1-2; CDR3: ASSRTAGDGYT
length: 11; V: TRBV10-3; J: TRBJ2-5; CDR3: AISFSGEETQY
length: 12; V: TRBV4-1; J: TRBJ2-2; CDR3: AVGTGVNTGELF
length: 15; V: TRBV24-1; J: TRBJ2-7; CDR3: ATSHIPSGTASYEQY
length: 14; V: TRBV15; J: TRBJ2-5; CDR3: ATSRAGARALETQY
length: 11; V: TRBV15; J: TRBJ2-3; CDR3: ATSGSGRDTQY
length: 14; V: TRBV7-2; J: TRBJ1-2; CDR3: ASSLNKGGTNYGYT
length: 14; V: TRBV7-2; J: TRBJ1-1; CDR3: ASSLVSLRGDTEAF
length: 15; V: TRBV4-1; J: TRBJ2-2; CDR3: ASSQILGGFNTGELF
length: 12; V: TRBV6-5; J: TRBJ1-1; CDR3: ASRRQAMNTEAF
length: 12; V: TRBV12-3/TRBV12-4; J: -; CDR3: ASSPGFLGETQY
length: 14; V: TRBV4-3; J: TRBJ2-3; CDR3: ASSQDQAGGSDTQY
length: 12; V: TRBV2; J: TRBJ2-7; CDR3: ASSEANRRYEQY
length: 13; V: TRBV27; J: -; CDR3: ASSIRTQGSQTQY
length: 13; V: TRBV7-2; J: TRBJ2-3; CDR3: ASSATGLSTDTQY
length: 13; V: TRBV6-2/TRBV6-3; J: TRBJ2-2; CDR3: ASRLPAVHTGELF
length: 12; V: TRBV28; J: TRBJ2-7; CDR3: ASSRIRLSYEQY
length: 11; V: TRBV20-1; J: TRBJ2-5; CDR3: SARDRARETQY
length: 14; V: TRBV6-2/TRBV6-3; J: TRBJ1-4; CDR3: ASSRAGPTTNEKLF
length: 12; V: TRBV4-1; J: TRBJ1-2; CDR3: ASSQSGQGYGYT
length: 12; V: TRBV6-2/TRBV6-3; J: TRBJ2-7; CDR3: ASRPRGPVYEQY
length: 11; V: TRBV7-8; J: TRBJ1-4; CDR3: ASLRQGGEKLF
length: 12; V: TRBV5-1; J: TRBJ2-1; CDR3: ASGPQGGYNEQF
length: 13; V: TRBV7-2; J: TRBJ1-4; CDR3: ASRLHTTTNEKLF
length: 10; V: TRBV12-3/TRBV12-4; J: TRBJ2-7; CDR3: ASSTGGYEQY
length: 12; V: TRBV4-1; J: TRBJ1-1; CDR3: ASSPGVLGVEAF
length: 11; V: TRBV12-3/TRBV12-4; J: TRBJ1-2; CDR3: ATGTSDQNGYT
length: 15; V: TRBV29-1; J: TRBJ2-1; CDR3: SVEDLNLAGGNNEQF
length: 14; V: TRBV11-2; J: TRBJ1-6; CDR3: ASSSRRGRVNSPLH
length: 13; V: TRBV7-9; J: TRBJ2-1; CDR3: ASSLLQGSYNEQF
length: 11; V: TRBV24-1; J: TRBJ2-3; CDR3: ATRTSSTDTQY
length: 11; V: TRBV7-2; J: TRBJ1-1; CDR3: ASSPGTVVVAF
length: 13; V: TRBV7-9; J: TRBJ2-1; CDR3: ASSPTGGLFNEQF
length: 13; V: TRBV10-3; J: TRBJ2-2; CDR3: ATQDDRLNTGELF
length: 11; V: TRBV29-1; J: TRBJ2-7; CDR3: SAGQGDRREQY